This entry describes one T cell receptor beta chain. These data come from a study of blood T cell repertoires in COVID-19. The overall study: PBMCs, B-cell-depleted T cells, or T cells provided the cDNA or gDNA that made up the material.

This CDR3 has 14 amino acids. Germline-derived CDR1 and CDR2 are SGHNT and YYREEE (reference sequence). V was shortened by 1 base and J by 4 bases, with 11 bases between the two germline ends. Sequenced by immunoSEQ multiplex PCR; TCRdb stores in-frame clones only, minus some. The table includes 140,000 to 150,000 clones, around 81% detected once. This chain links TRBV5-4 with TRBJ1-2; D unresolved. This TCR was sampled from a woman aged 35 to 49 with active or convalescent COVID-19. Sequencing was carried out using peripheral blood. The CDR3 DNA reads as TGTGCCAGCAGCTTGACAGACCCTACCTATGGCTACACCTTC. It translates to CASSLTDPTYGYTF.